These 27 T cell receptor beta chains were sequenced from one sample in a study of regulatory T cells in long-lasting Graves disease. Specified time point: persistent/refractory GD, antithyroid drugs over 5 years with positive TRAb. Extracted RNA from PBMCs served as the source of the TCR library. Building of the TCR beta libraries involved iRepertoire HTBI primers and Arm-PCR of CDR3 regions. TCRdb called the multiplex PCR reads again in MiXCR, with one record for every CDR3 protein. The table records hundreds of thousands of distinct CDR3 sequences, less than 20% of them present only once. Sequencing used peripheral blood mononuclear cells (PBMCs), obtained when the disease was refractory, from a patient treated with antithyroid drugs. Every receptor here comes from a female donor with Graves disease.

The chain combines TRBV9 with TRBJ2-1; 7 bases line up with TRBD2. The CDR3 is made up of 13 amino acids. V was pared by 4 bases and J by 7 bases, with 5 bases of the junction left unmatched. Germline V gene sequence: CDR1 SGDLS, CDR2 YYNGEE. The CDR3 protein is CASSPSGVNEQFF. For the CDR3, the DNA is TGTGCCAGCAGCCCGAGCGGGGTAAATGAGCAGTTCTTC.

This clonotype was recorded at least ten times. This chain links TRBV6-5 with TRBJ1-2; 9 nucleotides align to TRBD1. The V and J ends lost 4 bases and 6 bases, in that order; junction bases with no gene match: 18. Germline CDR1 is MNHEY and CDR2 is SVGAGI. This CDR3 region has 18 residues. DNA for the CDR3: TGTGCCAGCAGTTCGGGGGGAGGGACAGGGCCCCTCGTGGATGGCTACACCTTC. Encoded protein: CASSSGGGTGPLVDGYTF.

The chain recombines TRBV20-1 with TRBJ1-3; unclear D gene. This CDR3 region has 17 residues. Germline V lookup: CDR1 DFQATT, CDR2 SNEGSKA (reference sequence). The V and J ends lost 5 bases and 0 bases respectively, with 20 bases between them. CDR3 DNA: TGCAGTGCTCTTGAAGACACTCTATTCCTCTCTGGAAACACCATATATTTT. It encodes CSALEDTLFLSGNTIYF.

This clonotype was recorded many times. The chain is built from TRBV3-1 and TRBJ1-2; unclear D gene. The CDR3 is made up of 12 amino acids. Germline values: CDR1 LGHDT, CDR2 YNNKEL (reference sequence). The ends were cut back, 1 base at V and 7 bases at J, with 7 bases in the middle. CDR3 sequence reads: CASSQGPRGYTF. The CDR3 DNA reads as TGTGCCAGCAGCCAAGGGCCTCGTGGCTACACCTTC.

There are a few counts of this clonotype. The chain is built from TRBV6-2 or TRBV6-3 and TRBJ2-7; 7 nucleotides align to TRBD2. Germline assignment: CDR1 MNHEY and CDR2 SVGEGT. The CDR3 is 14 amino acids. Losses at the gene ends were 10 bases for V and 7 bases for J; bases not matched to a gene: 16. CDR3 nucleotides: TGTGCCACAACCGGGACTAACACGTTGGGGGAGCAGTACTTC. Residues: CATTGTNTLGEQYF.

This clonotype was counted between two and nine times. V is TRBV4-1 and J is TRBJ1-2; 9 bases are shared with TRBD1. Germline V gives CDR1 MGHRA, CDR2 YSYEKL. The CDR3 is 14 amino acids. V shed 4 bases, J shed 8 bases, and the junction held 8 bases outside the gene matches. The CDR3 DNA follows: TGCGCCAGCAGCCCCCGGACAGGGGATAGCGGCTACACCTTC. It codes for CASSPRTGDSGYTF.

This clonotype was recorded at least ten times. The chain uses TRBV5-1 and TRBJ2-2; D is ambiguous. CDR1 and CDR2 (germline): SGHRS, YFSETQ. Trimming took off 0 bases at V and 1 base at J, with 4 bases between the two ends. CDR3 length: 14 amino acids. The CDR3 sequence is CASSLAGNTGELFF. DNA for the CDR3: TGCGCCAGCAGCTTGGCTGGGAACACCGGGGAGCTGTTTTTT. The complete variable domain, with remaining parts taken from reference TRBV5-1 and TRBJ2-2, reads KAGVTQTPRYLIKTRGQQVTLSCSPISGHRSVSWYQQTPGQGLQFLFEYFSETQRNKGNFPGRFSGRQFSNSRSEMNVSTLELGDSALYLCASSLAGNTGELFFGEGSRLTVL.

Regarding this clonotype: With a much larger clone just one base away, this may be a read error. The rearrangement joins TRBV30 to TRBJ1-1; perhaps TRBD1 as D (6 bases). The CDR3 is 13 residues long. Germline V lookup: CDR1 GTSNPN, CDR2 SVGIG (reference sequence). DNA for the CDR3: TGTGCCCGGAGTTCGGACAGTAACACTGAAGCTTTCTTT. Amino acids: CARSSDSNTEAFF.

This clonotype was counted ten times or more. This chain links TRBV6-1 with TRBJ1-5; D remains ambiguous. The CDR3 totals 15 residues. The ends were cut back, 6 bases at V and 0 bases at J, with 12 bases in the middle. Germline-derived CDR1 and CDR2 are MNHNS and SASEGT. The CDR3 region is CASSSGIYSNQPQHF. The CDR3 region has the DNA TGTGCCAGCAGCTCGGGGATTTATAGCAATCAGCCCCAGCATTTT.

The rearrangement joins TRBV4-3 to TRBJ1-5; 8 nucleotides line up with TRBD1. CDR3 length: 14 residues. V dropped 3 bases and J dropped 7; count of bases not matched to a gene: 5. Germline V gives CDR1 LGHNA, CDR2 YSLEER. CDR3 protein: CASSHEQGGQPQHF. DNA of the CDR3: TGCGCCAGCAGCCACGAACAGGGGGGCCAGCCCCAGCATTTT.

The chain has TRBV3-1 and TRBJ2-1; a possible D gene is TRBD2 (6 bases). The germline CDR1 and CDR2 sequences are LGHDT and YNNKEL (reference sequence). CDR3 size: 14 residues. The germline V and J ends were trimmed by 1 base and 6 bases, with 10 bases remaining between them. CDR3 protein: CASSQGLVSNEQFF. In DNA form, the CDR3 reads TGTGCCAGCAGCCAAGGACTAGTTAGCAATGAGCAGTTCTTC.

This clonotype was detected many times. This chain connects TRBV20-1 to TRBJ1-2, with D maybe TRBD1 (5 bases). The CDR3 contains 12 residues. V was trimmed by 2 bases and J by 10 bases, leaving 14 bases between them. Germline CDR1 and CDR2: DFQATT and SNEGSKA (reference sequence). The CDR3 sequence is CSARLRQYIYTF. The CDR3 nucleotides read TGCAGTGCTAGACTCCGACAGTATATCTACACCTTC.

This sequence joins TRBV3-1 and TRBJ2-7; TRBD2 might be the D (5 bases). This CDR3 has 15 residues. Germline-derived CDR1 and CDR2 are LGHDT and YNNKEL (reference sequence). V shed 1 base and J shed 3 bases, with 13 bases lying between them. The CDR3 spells CASSQGVSDYYEQYF. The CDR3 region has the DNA TGTGCCAGCAGCCAAGGGGTTAGCGACTACTACGAGCAGTACTTC.

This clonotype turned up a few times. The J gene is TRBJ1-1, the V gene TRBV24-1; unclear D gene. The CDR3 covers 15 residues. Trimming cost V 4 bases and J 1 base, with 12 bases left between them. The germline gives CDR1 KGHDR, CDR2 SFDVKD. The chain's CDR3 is CATSDPAGPNTEAFF. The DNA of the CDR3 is TGTGCCACCAGTGACCCCGCAGGCCCGAACACTGAAGCTTTCTTT.

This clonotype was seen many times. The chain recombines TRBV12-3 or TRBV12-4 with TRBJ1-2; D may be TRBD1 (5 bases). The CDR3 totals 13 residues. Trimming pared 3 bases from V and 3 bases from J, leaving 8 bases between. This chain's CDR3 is CASSLGQYYGYTF. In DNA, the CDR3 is TGTGCCAGCAGTTTGGGGCAATACTATGGCTACACCTTC.

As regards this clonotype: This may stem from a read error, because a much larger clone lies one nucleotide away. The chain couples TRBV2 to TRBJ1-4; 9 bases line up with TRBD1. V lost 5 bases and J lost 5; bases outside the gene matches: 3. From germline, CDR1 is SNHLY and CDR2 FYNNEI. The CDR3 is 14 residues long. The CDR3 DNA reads TGTGCCAGCAGTTGGGGGACAGGGAATGAAAAACTGTTTTTT. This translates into CASSWGTGNEKLFF.

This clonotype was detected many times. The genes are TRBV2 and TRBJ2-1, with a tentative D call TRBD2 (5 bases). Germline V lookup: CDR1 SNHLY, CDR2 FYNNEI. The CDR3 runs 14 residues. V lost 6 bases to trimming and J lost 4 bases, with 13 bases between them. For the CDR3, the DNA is TGTGCCAGCAGGTCCAGCGGAGCTTACAATGAGCAGTTCTTC. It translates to CASRSSGAYNEQFF. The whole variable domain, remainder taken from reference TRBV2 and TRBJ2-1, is EPEVTQTPSHQVTQMGQEVILRCVPISNHLYFYWYRQILGQKVEFLVSFYNNEISEKSEIFDDQFSVERPDGSNFTLKIRSTKLEDSAMYFCASRSSGAYNEQFFGPGTRLTVL.

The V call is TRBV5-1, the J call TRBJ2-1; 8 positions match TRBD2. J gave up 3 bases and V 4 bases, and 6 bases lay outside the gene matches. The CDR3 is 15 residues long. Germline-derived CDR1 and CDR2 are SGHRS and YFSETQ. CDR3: CASSTLAGVYNEQFF. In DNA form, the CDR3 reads TGCGCCAGCAGCACTCTAGCGGGTGTCTACAATGAGCAGTTCTTC.

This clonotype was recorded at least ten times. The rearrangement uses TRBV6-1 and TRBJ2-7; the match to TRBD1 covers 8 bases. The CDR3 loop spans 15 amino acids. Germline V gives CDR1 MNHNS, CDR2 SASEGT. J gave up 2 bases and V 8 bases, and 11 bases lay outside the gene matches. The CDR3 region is CASGEGTGYTYEQYF. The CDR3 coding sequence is TGTGCCAGCGGAGAAGGGACAGGATACACCTACGAGCAGTACTTC.

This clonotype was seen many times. This CDR3 is CSAPLAGWTYEQYF. The CDR3 bases are TGCAGTGCTCCTCTAGCGGGCTGGACCTACGAGCAGTACTTC. This sequence joins TRBV20-1 and TRBJ2-7; 8 bases match TRBD2. Per germline, CDR1 DFQATT and CDR2 SNEGSKA (reference sequence). The CDR3 is 14 amino acids. V trimming: 5 bases; J trimming: 2 bases; junction bases outside the gene matches: 8.

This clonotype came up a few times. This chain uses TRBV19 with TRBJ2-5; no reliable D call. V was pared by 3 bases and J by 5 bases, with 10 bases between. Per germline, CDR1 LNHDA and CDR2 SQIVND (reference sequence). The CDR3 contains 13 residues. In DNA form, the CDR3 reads TGTGCCAGTAGTATGGGAATAGTGGAGACCCAGTACTTC. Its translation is CASSMGIVETQYF.

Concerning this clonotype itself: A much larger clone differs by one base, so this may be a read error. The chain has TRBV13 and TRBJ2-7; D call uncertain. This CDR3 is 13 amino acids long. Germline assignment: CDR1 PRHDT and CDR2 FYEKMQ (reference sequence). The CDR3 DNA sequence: TGTGCCAACAGCTTAAGTAGAATCCACGAGCAGTACTTC. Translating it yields CANSLSRIHEQYF.

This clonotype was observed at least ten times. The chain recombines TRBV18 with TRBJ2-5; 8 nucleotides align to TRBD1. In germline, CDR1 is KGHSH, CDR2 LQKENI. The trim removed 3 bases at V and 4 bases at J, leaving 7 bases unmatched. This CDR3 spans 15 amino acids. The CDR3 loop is CASSPRTGGGETQYF. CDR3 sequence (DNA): TGTGCCAGCTCACCCCGAACAGGGGGTGGAGAGACCCAGTACTTC.

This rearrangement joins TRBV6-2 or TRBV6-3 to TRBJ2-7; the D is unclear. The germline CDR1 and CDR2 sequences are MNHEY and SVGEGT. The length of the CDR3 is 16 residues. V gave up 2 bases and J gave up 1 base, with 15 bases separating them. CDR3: CASSYDGYIGSYEQYF. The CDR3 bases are TGTGCCAGCAGTTACGACGGATATATCGGTTCCTACGAGCAGTACTTC.

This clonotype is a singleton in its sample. Here the CDR3 DNA reads TGTGCCAGTAGAACAAGTCAGGGGTCCTACGAGCAGTACTTC. Residues: CASRTSQGSYEQYF. This sequence joins TRBV19 and TRBJ2-7, with D tentatively TRBD1 (6 bases). The CDR3 has 14 residues. V lost 6 bases and J 1 base, leaving 13 bases between the germline ends. Germline V gene sequence: CDR1 LNHDA, CDR2 SQIVND (reference sequence).

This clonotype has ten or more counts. CDR3 in amino acids: CSASGGVVYEQYF. Here the CDR3 DNA reads TGCAGTGCTAGTGGAGGGGTGGTCTACGAGCAGTACTTC. This chain joins TRBV20-1 and TRBJ2-7; the D gene is possibly TRBD2 (6 bases). CDR3 size: 13 residues. Germline V gives CDR1 DFQATT, CDR2 SNEGSKA (reference sequence). V lost 3 bases and J 3 bases, leaving 12 bases between the germline ends.

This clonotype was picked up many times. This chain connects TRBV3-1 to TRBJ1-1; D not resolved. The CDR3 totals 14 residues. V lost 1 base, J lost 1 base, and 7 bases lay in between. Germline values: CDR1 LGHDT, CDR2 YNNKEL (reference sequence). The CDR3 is CASSQGVGNTEAFF. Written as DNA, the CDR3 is TGTGCCAGCAGCCAAGGAGTAGGGAACACTGAAGCTTTCTTT. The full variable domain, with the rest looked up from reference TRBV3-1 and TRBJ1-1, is DTAVSQTPKYLVTQMGNDKSIKCEQNLGHDTMYWYKQDSKKFLKIMFSYNNKELIINETVPNRFSPKSPDKAHLNLHINSLELGDSAVYFCASSQGVGNTEAFFGQGTRLTVV.